This T cell receptor beta chain emerged from a study of T cells in Graves' hyperthyroidism and ophthalmopathy (dated by TCRdb to the late 2010s). Study-level background: Peripheral blood samples were taken at the time of initial diagnosis, prior to any treatment. Whether ophthalmopathy could be predicted prospectively was tested in an independent validation cohort made up of under 20 hyperthyroidism patients plus 17 patients who later progressed to ophthalmopathy. To identify distinguishing TCR V-J signatures, a discovery cohort of around 98 patients was used, comprising some 45 with Graves' ophthalmopathy and around 60 with stable Graves' hyperthyroidism. The roughly 100 discovery patients were divided at random into training and test sets in a 7:3 ratio. According to the paper, TCR Vbeta CDR3 sequencing was carried out on around 140 peripheral blood samples, which came from under 50 ophthalmopathy, around 74 hyperthyroidism and roughly 17 progressor patients. Once sampling was done, hyperthyroidism patients were given methimazole at a starting dose of 30 mg daily, whereas ophthalmopathy patients were given high-dose intravenous methylprednisolone. In addition, the study compared T-cell repertoires in thyroid tissue and in blood from several Graves' hyperthyroidism patients.

Broad study findings and their caveats: Sample size was not statistically predetermined, and blinding of investigators to group allocation was not performed. Ophthalmopathy was separated from stable hyperthyroidism by a 13 V-J signature model, with about 88% sensitivity and roughly 81% specificity obtained in cross-validation and 80%/75% obtained in testing. Blood samples also contained most of the expanded thyroid clonotypes (frequency above 0.001), which suggests that blood repertoires may reflect thyroid immune responses. In validation, the model predicted progression to ophthalmopathy a median of around six months before onset, with approximately 70% sensitivity and 72.22% specificity.

The TCR beta CDR3 regions were amplified from RNA transcripts. The first round of RT-PCR for the TCR CDR3 was performed with the HTBI primer set and the Qiagen OneStep RT-PCR kit. Libraries were constructed in a second round of multiplex PCR, after which size selection and purification were carried out. Libraries were sequenced paired-end with 100 bp reads on an Illumina HiSeq2000. Under the source paper's analysis protocol: SOAPnuke was used to process the raw data, removing reads that contained adapters or uncalled bases, had a mean Phred below 15, or lacked an exact match to the constant primer or identifier. High-quality paired reads were merged using COPE v1.2.5, and each unique nucleotide sequence was defined as a clonotype. Clonotypes were aligned to IMGT TRBV, TRBD and TRBJ reference segments using MiTCR v1.1. Only V-J combinations with frequency above 0.0001, covering approximately 99% of repertoires, were analysed. The TCS score was defined as the ratio of F50 (clonal expansion) to E x V (chaos), calculated using BLOSUM62-based TCRdist between CDR3 peptides within each V-J. Welch's t-statistics and random forest reduced fewer than 550 V-J features to some 14, which were used in a naive Bayes classifier (R e1071). The public sequencing data were trimmed at Q25 with fastp and processed into clonotypes with MiXCR by TCRdb, which kept only in-frame beta chains. A single entry per CDR3 protein holds the most common genes and DNA from its merged rows. These V and J calls are TCRdb output, not the study's own analysis. This sample holds about 420,000 distinct CDR3 sequences; roughly an eighth were observed only once. The ten largest account for 5% to 6.5% of the sample.

As encoded in the germline V gene (reference sequence), CDR1 is LNHNV while CDR2 is YYDKDF. The CDR3 spans 18 residues, from the cysteine through the phenylalanine. CDR3 DNA is the only sequence kept; it has 54 bases, read in frame from the first base. Germline trimming: 0 bases from V, 2 bases from J; junction bases outside gene matches: 5. Points on this clonotype: Its specific antigen is unknown. Base qualities are missing; no much larger clone stands one base away.

Stable Graves' hyperthyroidism was defined as the absence of progression to ophthalmopathy over 18 months of follow-up. Hyperthyroidism patients were aged 18 to 65 years and newly diagnosed, with disease duration of less than 2 months. Exclusion was applied to patients with uncontrolled infections, other autoimmune diseases, pregnancy or lactation. Diagnoses were based on clinical symptoms, serum thyroxine and TRAb, thyroid ultrasound and orbital computed tomography. Ficoll-Paque density gradient centrifugation was used to isolate PBMCs from under 11 ml of fresh peripheral blood. Trizol reagent was used to extract total RNA, and RNA quality was then checked on an Agilent 2100 Bioanalyzer.

The chain is assembled from TRBV15 and TRBJ2-1; a stretch of 12 junction bases matches TRBD2. Input material: blood. The TCR originated in a woman under 30 with Graves' hyperthyroidism. The CDR3 is CATSRDATSGRTYNEQFF. The bases read TGTGCCACCAGCAGAGATGCGACTAGCGGGAGAACCTACAATGAGCAGTTCTTC.